One TCR beta chain is described in this entry. The V segment lost 7 bases and the J segment 2 bases; nucleotides outside the gene matches: 6. The CDR3 extends over 15 amino acids. The germline V gene has CDR1 ENHRY and CDR2 SYGVKD. TCRdb's copy holds only in-frame clones and misses some; the assay was immunoSEQ multiplex PCR. The sample holds roughly 85,000 clones, 86% seen once. The data are from a study of blood T cell repertoires in COVID-19. Whole-study context: In each case, the material was cDNA or gDNA derived from T cells, B-cell-depleted T cells, or PBMCs.

The TCR comes from a man aged 45-65 years with active or convalescent COVID-19. The sequenced sample was peripheral blood. The J gene is TRBJ1-3, the V gene TRBV10-3; 9 positions agree with TRBD1. The CDR3 protein is CAITRQGEPGNTIYF. CDR3 nucleotides: TGTGCCATCACTCGACAGGGGGAGCCTGGAAACACCATATATTTT.